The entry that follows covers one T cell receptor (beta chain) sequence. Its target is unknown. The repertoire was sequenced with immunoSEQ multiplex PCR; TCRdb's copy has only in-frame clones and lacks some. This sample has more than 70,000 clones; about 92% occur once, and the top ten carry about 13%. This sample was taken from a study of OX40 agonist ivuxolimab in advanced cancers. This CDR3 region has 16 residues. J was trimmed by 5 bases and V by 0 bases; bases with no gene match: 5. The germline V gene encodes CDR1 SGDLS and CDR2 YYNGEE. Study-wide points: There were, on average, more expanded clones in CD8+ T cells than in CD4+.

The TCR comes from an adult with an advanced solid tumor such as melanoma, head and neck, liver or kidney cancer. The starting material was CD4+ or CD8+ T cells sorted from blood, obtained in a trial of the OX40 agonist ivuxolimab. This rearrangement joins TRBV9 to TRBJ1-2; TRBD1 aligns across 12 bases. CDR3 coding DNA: TGTGCCAGCAGCGTAGAGGGACAGGGGGCTAGGTATGGCTACACCTTC. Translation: CASSVEGQGARYGYTF.